This passage covers 18 T cell receptor beta chains from one sample sequenced in a study of shared clonotypes between healthy human individuals. The method was immunoSEQ multiplex PCR; TCRdb's version includes in-frame clones alone and lacks a portion of them. The data show 600,000 to 700,000 clones, with approximately 73% seen just once and around 2% held by the top ten. Sequenced material: memory CD4+ T cells sorted from blood. Subset meaning: CD45RA-negative fraction. The receptors originated from a woman between 25 and 40 years old in good health.

This rearrangement joins TRBV10-3 to TRBJ2-7; TRBD1 is a possible D gene (6 bases). Germline V gives CDR1 ENHRY, CDR2 SYGVKD. V was clipped by 6 bases and J by 2 bases, with 11 bases between them. The CDR3 runs 13 residues. This CDR3 reads CAIRNDRTYEQYF. The CDR3 DNA reads TGTGCCATCAGGAACGACAGGACCTACGAGCAGTACTTC.

The chain couples TRBV15 to TRBJ2-3; 9 bases line up with TRBD1. V dropped 8 bases and J dropped 3; count of bases not matched to a gene: 6. The V gene's germline CDR1 is LNHNV and CDR2 YYDKDF (reference sequence). CDR3 length equals 14 residues. The CDR3 is CATRYRGQTDTQYF. DNA of the CDR3: TGTGCCACCCGCTACAGGGGGCAGACAGATACGCAGTATTTT. Full variable domain (remainder filled in from reference TRBV15 and TRBJ2-3): DAMVIQNPRYQVTQFGKPVTLSCSQTLNHNVMYWYQQKSSQAPKLLFHYYDKDFNNEADTPDNFQSRRPNTSFCFLDIRSPGLGDTAMYLCATRYRGQTDTQYFGPGTRLTVL.

This clone appeared once. This rearrangement joins TRBV29-1 to TRBJ2-1; TRBD2 aligns across 8 bases. The CDR3 contains 14 residues. The trim removed 7 bases at V and 9 bases at J, leaving 14 bases unmatched. CDR1 is SQVTM, CDR2 ANQGSEA, per germline. In nucleotides, the CDR3 is TGCAGCGCCGTTAGGCGGGAGGAGGGTAGTGAGCAGTTCTTC. Translation: CSAVRREEGSEQFF.

V usage is TRBV7-9 and J usage is TRBJ2-1; 10 bases align to TRBD2. The CDR3 spans 15 residues. J gave up 7 bases and V 3 bases, and 6 bases lay outside the gene matches. Per the germline V gene, CDR1 is SEHNR and CDR2 is FQNEAQ (reference sequence). CDR3 amino acids: CASSFLAGVGNEQFF. CDR3 bases: TGTGCCAGCAGCTTTCTAGCGGGAGTCGGGAATGAGCAGTTCTTC.

The chain employs TRBV7-9 and TRBJ2-1; D is unresolved. CDR3 length equals 16 residues. V gave up 0 bases and J gave up 8 bases, with 17 bases separating them. The germline V gene has CDR1 SEHNR and CDR2 FQNEAQ (reference sequence). The CDR3 is CASSLAGQRSIYEQFF. In DNA form, the CDR3 reads TGTGCCAGCAGCTTAGCAGGCCAGAGGTCCATCTATGAGCAGTTCTTC.

A note on this clone: One junction end does not reproduce the germline sequence, and a read error may be involved. The genes are TRBV9 and TRBJ1-1, with 12 nucleotides matching TRBD1. Germline V lookup: CDR1 SGDLS, CDR2 YYNGEE. The CDR3 has 13 residues. The chain's CDR3 is CASTIPGQGALRF. The CDR3 region has the DNA TGTGCCAGCACCATCCCGGGACAGGGGGCTCTACGATTT.

This clone was detected only once. The rearrangement links TRBV18 to TRBJ1-4; possibly TRBD1 for D (6 bases). CDR3 length: 14 amino acids. Germline V gene sequence: CDR1 KGHSH, CDR2 LQKENI. The V end lost 3 bases, the J end lost 7 bases, and 12 bases lay between the germline ends. CDR3 in amino acids: CASSPGRGPEKLFF. The CDR3 DNA is TGTGCCAGCTCACCGGGTCGGGGGCCTGAAAAACTGTTTTTT. The full variable domain, in which reference TRBV18 and TRBJ1-4 provide the parts outside the CDR3, is NAGVMQNPRHLVRRRGQEARLRCSPMKGHSHVYWYRQLPEEGLKFMVYLQKENIIDESGMPKERFSAEFPKEGPSILRIQQVVRGDSAAYFCASSPGRGPEKLFFGSGTQLSVL.

This clone occurred once. The chain has TRBV6-5 and TRBJ2-5; 7 bases line up with TRBD2. The CDR3 sequence is 16 residues long. The J segment lost 5 bases and the V segment lost 0 bases, leaving 9 bases of the junction unmatched. CDR1 and CDR2 (germline): MNHEY, SVGAGI. The CDR3 region has the DNA TGTGCCAGCAGTTACTCTAGAGGGAGGGCCCTCGAGACCCAGTACTTC. This gives the protein CASSYSRGRALETQYF.

The chain employs TRBV7-9 and TRBJ2-7; 7 nucleotides match TRBD1. In germline, CDR1 is SEHNR, CDR2 FQNEAQ (reference sequence). With 4 bases clipped from V and 9 bases from J, the junction kept 12 bases outside the gene matches. The length of the CDR3 is 14 residues. In DNA, the CDR3 is TGTGCCAGCAGCTCGACCGGGACAGTCGTGGTGCAGTACTTC. Protein product: CASSSTGTVVVQYF.

The rearrangement uses TRBV11-1 and TRBJ2-1; D tentatively reads TRBD1 or TRBD2 (7 bases each). The CDR3 has 15 residues. In germline, CDR1 is SGHAT, CDR2 FQDESV (reference sequence). V gave up 5 bases and J gave up 5 bases, with 16 bases separating them. CDR3 coding DNA: TGTGCCAGCAGCCTCAGGGGGGGCCGAAACAATGAGCAGTTCTTC. Protein product: CASSLRGGRNNEQFF.

The chain has TRBV19 and TRBJ2-5; D ambiguous. V lost 6 bases to trimming and J lost 0 bases, with 8 bases between them. Germline-derived CDR1 and CDR2 are LNHDA and SQIVND (reference sequence). The CDR3 is 13 amino acids. In DNA form, the CDR3 reads TGTGCCAGTAGGGTGTCCCACCAAGAGACCCAGTACTTC. It encodes CASRVSHQETQYF.

As concerns this clone: The sample carries other DNA sequences with the same CDR3. The chain carries TRBV27 and TRBJ1-1; no clear D. CDR3 size: 15 residues. Germline CDR1 reads MNHEY; CDR2 reads SMNVEV (reference sequence). Trimming stripped 6 bases from V and 0 bases from J, with 14 bases between. CDR3 region: CASSRDPAMNTEAFF. DNA for the CDR3: TGTGCCAGCAGCCGGGATCCGGCCATGAACACTGAAGCTTTCTTT.

The chain links TRBV5-4 to TRBJ2-7; maybe TRBD2 (6 bases). The germline V and J ends were trimmed by 6 bases and 1 base, with 11 bases remaining between them. The CDR3 loop spans 13 amino acids. CDR1 and CDR2 (germline): SGHNT, YYREEE (reference sequence). The CDR3 sequence is CASNNGGSYEQYF. Written as DNA, the CDR3 is TGTGCCAGCAATAACGGGGGTTCCTACGAGCAGTACTTC. Full variable domain (missing parts from reference TRBV5-4 and TRBJ2-7): ETGVTQSPTHLIKTRGQQVTLRCSSQSGHNTVSWYQQALGQGPQFIFQYYREEENGRGNFPPRFSGLQFPNYSSELNVNALELDDSALYLCASNNGGSYEQYFGPGTRLTVT.

The gene calls are TRBV28 and TRBJ2-7; 7 bases fit TRBD1. The CDR3 is 11 amino acids. V gave up 10 bases and J gave up 3 bases; unmatched junction bases: 3. Germline V gene lookup returns CDR1 MDHEN and CDR2 SYDVKM. In DNA, the CDR3 is TGTGCCACCAGGGGGAACTACGAGCAGTACTTC. Residues: CATRGNYEQYF.

The chain carries TRBV28 and TRBJ2-1, with 11 bases lining up with TRBD2. CDR1 and CDR2 (germline): MDHEN, SYDVKM. This CDR3 is built from 17 residues. J gave up 6 bases and V 3 bases, and 10 bases lay outside the gene matches. The CDR3: CASSLTGSGRAVNEQFF. In nucleotides, the CDR3 is TGTGCCAGCAGTTTGACAGGTAGCGGGAGGGCCGTCAATGAGCAGTTCTTC.

This clone was recorded at least ten times. This same CDR3 is encoded by further DNA sequences in the sample. CDR3 residues: CASSTTGGGETQYF. CDR3 sequence (DNA): TGTGCCAGTAGTACGACAGGGGGCGGGGAGACCCAGTACTTC. J is TRBJ2-5 and V is TRBV19; TRBD1 agrees at 10 bases. The junction had 4 bases not matched to a gene; V was cut back by 4 bases and J by 5 bases. The germline gives CDR1 LNHDA, CDR2 SQIVND (reference sequence). This CDR3 spans 14 amino acids. Variable domain in full (rest from reference TRBV19 and TRBJ2-5): DGGITQSPKYLFRKEGQNVTLSCEQNLNHDAMYWYRQDPGQGLRLIYYSQIVNDFQKGDIAEGYSVSREKKESFPLTVTSAQKNPTAFYLCASSTTGGGETQYFGPGTRLLVL.

The chain has TRBV7-7 and TRBJ2-2, with 16 bases that match TRBD2. Per germline, CDR1 SSHAT and CDR2 FNYEAQ (reference sequence). Trimming cost V 11 bases and J 5 bases; bases outside gene matches: 11. The CDR3 totals 17 residues. Here the CDR3 reads CAVPGTSGRAGTGELFF. DNA for the CDR3: TGTGCCGTACCCGGGACTAGCGGGAGGGCTGGTACCGGGGAGCTGTTTTTT.

The chain combines TRBV9 with TRBJ2-3, with 11 nucleotides matching TRBD1. CDR3 size: 16 residues. Per the germline V gene, CDR1 is SGDLS and CDR2 is YYNGEE. Losses at the gene ends were 0 bases for V and 4 bases for J; bases not matched to a gene: 4. CDR3: CASSVEWGQGADTQYF. The DNA for the CDR3 is TGTGCCAGCAGCGTAGAGTGGGGACAGGGGGCAGATACGCAGTATTTT.